A few counts support the clone carrying this T cell receptor beta chain. Its target is unknown. This record belongs to a study of blood T cells in healthy people across ages. Study conclusions and caveats: A roughly linear fall in TCR beta diversity per million T cells was seen with increasing age.

The CDR3 has 20 residues. V shed 10 bases, J shed 2 bases, and the junction held 27 bases outside the gene matches. CDR1 is LGHDT, CDR2 YNNKEL, per germline (reference sequence). Primed by a sample-barcoded 5' primer and a J-beta primer mix, a second PCR proceeded for about 6 to 12 cycles. Each cDNA molecule carried a tag from a template-switch adaptor that contained 12 random nucleotides. TCRdb redid the calling of the 5' RACE reads with MiXCR, one entry per CDR3 protein. The table records about 1.4 million distinct CDR3 sequences, approximately 63% of them present only once. The sequencing input was blood. The receptor's source is a man younger than 35 in good health. The J gene is TRBJ2-5, the V gene TRBV3-1; TRBD2 aligns across 8 bases. CDR3 residues: CAIPGAGSSGNGSTQETQYF. The CDR3, as DNA: TGTGCCATCCCGGGGGCCGGGAGTAGCGGGAATGGCTCCACACAAGAGACCCAGTACTTC.